This TCR beta chain was found in a study of blood T cells in healthy people across ages. Each donor gave roughly 9.8 milliliters of peripheral blood. The germline V gene encodes CDR1 DFQATT and CDR2 SNEGSKA (reference sequence). The CDR3 is 13 residues long. V lost 6 bases to trimming and J lost 0 bases, with 12 bases between them. A J-beta primer mix and a sample-barcoded 5' primer were used in a second PCR of roughly 6 to 11 cycles. Each CDR3 protein is one row after TCRdb ran MiXCR on the 5' RACE reads. This table has about 580,000 distinct CDR3 sequences, more than 45% appearing once. Study conclusions and caveats: Across the age range, TCR beta diversity per million T cells fell in a roughly linear way.

In its sample, this clonotype was seen a few times. Its antigen is unidentified. This receptor was identified in an older man in good health. The material sequenced was blood. The chain employs TRBV20-1 and TRBJ2-7, with D possibly TRBD2 on 6 matching bases. As DNA, the CDR3 is TGCAGTGCCTCCGGGACTGCCTCCTACGAGCAGTACTTC. This codes for CSASGTASYEQYF.